This T cell receptor beta chain was obtained from a study of T cell responses to AZD1222 COVID-19 vaccine. Study-wide results and limits: Baseline seropositivity characterized only a handful of AZD1222 recipients.

TCRdb keeps only in-frame clones here, not all; method: immunoSEQ multiplex PCR. The data show about 110,000 clones, 88% seen once. The sample holds one count of this clone. The antigen remains unidentified. This CDR3 contains 13 residues. With 8 bases removed from V and 4 bases from J, the gap between germline ends came to 14 bases. CDR1 and CDR2 from the germline V gene are MDHEN and SYDVKM. The TCR sequence derives from an adult in good health. The sequenced sample was peripheral blood, obtained on day 0 of MenACWY control vaccination. The chain uses TRBV28 and TRBJ1-1; no clear D. The CDR3 here is CASYDRGVTEAFF. The CDR3, as DNA: TGTGCCAGCTACGATCGGGGTGTCACTGAAGCTTTCTTT.